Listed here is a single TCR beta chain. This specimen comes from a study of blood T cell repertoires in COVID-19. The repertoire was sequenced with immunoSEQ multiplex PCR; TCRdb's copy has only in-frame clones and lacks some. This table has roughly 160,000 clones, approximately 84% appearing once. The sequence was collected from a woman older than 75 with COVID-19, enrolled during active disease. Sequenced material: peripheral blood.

The CDR3 spells CASSSAQLENIQYF. CDR3 DNA sequence: TGCGCCAGCAGTAGTGCCCAACTCGAAAACATTCAGTACTTC. V usage is TRBV10-2 and J usage is TRBJ2-4; D is undetermined. Germline assignment: CDR1 WSHSY and CDR2 SAAADI. The CDR3 spans 14 residues. Between the trimmed V and J ends, which lost 5 bases and 5 bases, there was a span of 13 bases.